The entry that follows covers one T cell receptor beta chain sequence. Its specificity is unknown. The CDR3 runs to 13 residues. V was cut by 4 bases and J by 5 bases, with 13 bases left in between. Per the germline V gene, CDR1 is SGHRS and CDR2 is YFSETQ. This sample is drawn from a study of glioma-infiltrating T cells after dendritic cell vaccination. Notes on the study in general: Only a small number of patients had complete blood and tumor samples.

The time point denotes: after dendritic cell vaccination, including at tumor progression/relapse. Up to 2 ug genomic DNA was used for TCRB CDR3 amplification. TCRdb's copy holds only in-frame clones and misses some; the assay was immunoSEQ multiplex PCR. The table lists approximately 90,000 clones, 80% to 90% of them singletons, with approximately 2% in the top ten. Source: blood, taken after dendritic cell vaccination. J is TRBJ2-7 and V is TRBV5-1, with D hard to call. The receptor comes from a human donor with glioblastoma. The CDR3 DNA sequence: TGCGCCAGCAGCGCCGTTGCGGTGAACGAGCAGTACTTC. Translated: CASSAVAVNEQYF.